This TCR beta chain was identified during a study of blood T cell repertoires in COVID-19. Overall study: In each case, the material was cDNA or gDNA derived from T cells, B-cell-depleted T cells, or PBMCs.

Per the germline V gene, CDR1 is MNHEY and CDR2 is SVGAGI. The CDR3 totals 14 residues. Trimming at V came to 7 bases and at J to 6 bases, leaving 11 bases not matched to a gene. Methods used by the authors: Reference gene primer amplification in the assay estimated nucleated cell counts. Here immunoSEQ multiplex PCR was the method, and the copy in TCRdb shows in-frame clones only, minus some. V and J calls and clone size are given by that table; D and trimming were obtained from the DNA. The sample contains hundreds of thousands of clones, approximately 86% of which appear only once. This rearrangement joins TRBV6-5 to TRBJ1-1, with 7 bases identical to TRBD1. The sequence was obtained from a man in his 60s with acute or convalescent COVID-19. Input material: peripheral blood. The CDR3 protein is CASNREGAHPEAFF. Here the CDR3 DNA reads TGTGCCAGCAACCGGGAGGGGGCGCACCCTGAAGCTTTCTTT.